This T cell receptor (beta chain) was observed in a study of T cell repertoires in cytomegalovirus infection. In the study overall: Selected CMV epitopes included recently identified HLA-C-restricted ones as well as well-studied HLA-B-restricted ones.

This clonotype has more than one count but fewer than ten. Its specificity is unknown. V was cut by 0 bases and J by 7 bases, with 9 bases left in between. This CDR3 region has 13 residues. CDR1 and CDR2 from the germline V gene are SGHTA and FQGNSA. The study, taken as a whole, reports: HLA-C-restricted CMV clonotypes gave the most frequent clonotype in two of eight donors.

Each CDR3 protein is one row after TCRdb ran MiXCR on the reads. Here the sample spans 550,000 to 850,000 distinct CDR3 sequences, around 31% being singletons. The sequence was collected from a human donor in good health (CMV status not recorded). Some clones in this sample may be carry-over from other donors' samples. The starting material was cultured PBMCs, obtained from culture after CMV antigen stimulation. The chain couples TRBV7-2 to TRBJ2-5; tentative D call: TRBD1 (5 bases). The CDR3 DNA sequence: TGTGCCAGCAGCTTAGCAGGGGAAGGGACCCAGTACTTC. Amino acid sequence: CASSLAGEGTQYF.